A single sample is the source of the 11 T cell receptor beta chains below, sequenced in a study of blood T cell repertoires in COVID-19. Generated by immunoSEQ multiplex PCR, the TCRdb table keeps only in-frame clones and is missing some. The sample carries roughly 170,000 clones, approximately 74% recorded once. The sample comprised peripheral blood. All receptors derive from a woman older than 75 with acute or convalescent COVID-19.

J is TRBJ2-4 and V is TRBV28, with TRBD2 matching over 9 bases. Looked up from germline, CDR1 is MDHEN and CDR2 is SYDVKM. V shed 7 bases and J 5 bases; nucleotides not matched to a gene: 9. This CDR3 has 15 amino acids. CDR3 DNA sequence: TGTGCCAGCAACGAACCGGGACTAGCACAAAACATTCAGTACTTC. Translated: CASNEPGLAQNIQYF.

A note on this clone: This is likely a read error, given that the CDR3 carries no conserved phenylalanine or tryptophan at its end. The DNA is omitted, as the CDR3 cannot be located on it reliably, and the CDR3 follows TCRdb's listing. The genes are TRBV7-9 and TRBJ2-7; the table's D call, TRBD1, has no DNA check behind it. The CDR3 extends over 12 residues, inclusive of both ends. The germline gives CDR1 SEHNR, CDR2 FQNEAQ (reference sequence). CDR3: CASSLDGALWFG.

The rearrangement uses TRBV7-2 and TRBJ1-6; 11 bases are a match to TRBD1. V gave up 2 bases and J gave up 10 bases; unmatched junction bases: 4. CDR1 is SGHTA and CDR2 is FQGNSA in the germline V gene. The CDR3 is 15 residues long. CDR3 region: CASSLLGQGGSPLHF. CDR3 DNA: TGTGCCAGCAGCTTATTGGGACAGGGGGGATCACCCCTCCACTTT. Together with reference TRBV7-2 and TRBJ1-6, the CDR3 gives the full variable domain: GAGVSQSPSNKVTEKGKDVELRCDPISGHTALYWYRQSLGQGLEFLIYFQGNSAPDKSGLPSDRFSAERTGGSVSTLTIQRTQQEDSAVYLCASSLLGQGGSPLHFGNGTRLTVT.

The J gene is TRBJ2-2, the V gene TRBV10-3; tentative D call: TRBD1 (5 bases). CDR1 is ENHRY, CDR2 SYGVKD, per germline. The V gene lost 0 bases and the J gene lost 0 bases, with 8 bases spanning the gap. This CDR3 has 16 residues. The CDR3 DNA is TGTGCCATCAGTGAGTCAGGGGCCGCGAACACCGGGGAGCTGTTTTTT. Its translation: CAISESGAANTGELFF.

The V and J genes are TRBV27 and TRBJ2-1; 12 bases fit TRBD2. The germline CDR1 and CDR2 sequences are MNHEY and SMNVEV (reference sequence). CDR3 size: 18 residues. Losses at the gene ends were 6 bases for V and 0 bases for J; bases not matched to a gene: 9. For the CDR3, the DNA is TGTGCCAGCAGACCCGGACTAGCGGGATACCGCTCCTACAATGAGCAGTTCTTC. The encoded protein is CASRPGLAGYRSYNEQFF.

The chain links TRBV5-5 to TRBJ2-2, with D tentatively TRBD1 (5 bases). Trimming left V 4 bases short and J 5 bases short, with 15 bases between. Germline assignment: CDR1 SGHKS and CDR2 YYEKEE (reference sequence). The CDR3 has 15 residues. The CDR3 region has the DNA TGTGCCAGCAGCCCGACGAGACAGAATACCGGGGAGCTGTTTTTT. This sequence encodes CASSPTRQNTGELFF.

The chain employs TRBV6-2 or TRBV6-3 and TRBJ2-3, with D possibly matching TRBD2 (6 bases). The V end was cut by 0 bases, the J end by 4 bases, with 14 bases between. The CDR3 extends over 16 amino acids. CDR1 is MNHEY, CDR2 SVGEGT, per germline. This CDR3 is CASSYSTGSGSDTQYF. The DNA for the CDR3 is TGTGCCAGCAGTTACTCGACCGGGAGTGGATCAGATACGCAGTATTTT.

As DNA, the CDR3 is TGTGCCAGCAGTGATCTCGCTGGGGGGGCTGAAGCTTTCTTT. This codes for CASSDLAGGAEAFF. The V gene is TRBV25-1, the J gene TRBJ1-1; tentative D call: TRBD1 (5 bases). The CDR3 is 14 amino acids. CDR1 is MGHDK and CDR2 is SYGVNS in the germline V gene. V lost 3 bases and J lost 6, with 14 bases in between.

This clone was detected a few times. The genes are TRBV7-2 and TRBJ1-5, with a tentative D call TRBD1 (6 bases). Trimming pared 5 bases from V and 6 bases from J, leaving 17 bases between. Per germline, CDR1 SGHTA and CDR2 FQGNSA. CDR3 length: 15 amino acids. The CDR3 region is CASSIQGLRGQPQHF. As DNA, the CDR3 is TGTGCCAGCAGCATTCAGGGGTTACGTGGTCAGCCCCAGCATTTT.

This clone was observed once. The chain carries TRBV5-8 and TRBJ2-2, with 12 bases that match TRBD1. The J segment lost 4 bases and the V segment lost 2 bases, leaving 3 bases of the junction unmatched. Germline loops: CDR1 SGHTS, CDR2 YDEGEE. The CDR3 runs 16 residues. The DNA for the CDR3 is TGTGCCAGCAGCTTTCGGGACAGGGGGCGCACCGGGGAGCTGTTTTTT. This gives the protein CASSFRDRGRTGELFF.

There are many counts of this clone. The V and J genes are TRBV4-1 and TRBJ2-1; 9 nucleotides line up with TRBD2. CDR1 and CDR2 (germline): MGHRA, YSYEKL. Losses at the gene ends were 0 bases for V and 0 bases for J; bases not matched to a gene: 6. This CDR3 has 18 amino acids. In DNA, the CDR3 is TGCGCCAGCAGCCAAGAAGGCCTAGCGGGATACTCCTACAATGAGCAGTTCTTC. Its protein is CASSQEGLAGYSYNEQFF.